The rows below give T cell receptor beta chains drawn from one sample of a study of CD8 T cells in ankylosing spondylitis. TCRdb fed the 5' RACE reads into MiXCR, producing one record per CDR3 protein. The table shows 750,000 to 850,000 distinct CDR3 sequences, with 10% to 15% occurring only once. Specimen: blood, either unsorted or a sorted T cell fraction (not recorded which). The receptors stem from a male donor with ankylosing spondylitis. CDR3s include the opening cysteine and the closing phenylalanine or tryptophan. The D gene is left open where the match is weak. Size tells how often a clone was seen (once, few, many) or the class of an expanded clone, and some rows leave it out.

TRBJ2-1 | 14 | many | TRBV25-1 | - | TGTGCCAGCAGTACCATAAACAGGGAAGCTGAGCAGTTCTTC | CASSTINREAEQFF
TRBJ2-5 | 14 | - | TRBV28 | - | TGTGCCAGCAGGCATACAGGGGGGGAAGAGACCCAGTACTTC | CASRHTGGEETQYF
TRBJ2-7 | 15 | once | TRBV7-2 | TRBD2 | TGTGCCAGCAGCTTATCACTAGCGGACTCCTACGAGCAGTACTTC | CASSLSLADSYEQYF
TRBJ2-2 | 15 | few | TRBV4-3 | - | TGCGCCAGCAGCCCACGCTTACAGAAAGGCGGGGAGCTGTTTTTT | CASSPRLQKGGELFF
TRBJ2-1 | 14 | - | TRBV4-1 | TRBD2 | TGCGCCAGCCGGGAGCTAGCGGGGTACAATGAGCAGTTCTTC | CASRELAGYNEQFF
TRBJ1-5 | 19 | few | TRBV5-6 | - | TGTGCCAGCAGCGCTCGCCGGGACCTATTCTCTCATAGCAATCAGCCCCAGCATTTT | CASSARRDLFSHSNQPQHF
TRBJ2-7 | 14 | few | TRBV20-1 | TRBD1 | TGCAGTGCCCGGATACAGGGGGTGTTTTACGAGCAGTACTTC | CSARIQGVFYEQYF
TRBJ1-1 | 13 | - | TRBV7-2 | TRBD1 | TGTGCCAGCAGCTTGGGGGTGGACAGGGAGCCTTTCTTT | CASSLGVDREPFF
TRBJ2-3 | 15 | - | TRBV5-6 | - | TGTGCCAGCAGCTTCCGGGCGGGGAACACAGATACGCAGTATTTT | CASSFRAGNTDTQYF
TRBJ2-2 | 13 | few | TRBV20-1 | TRBD1 | TGCAGTGCCCCGGGACAGGGGCATCGGGAGCTGTTTTTT | CSAPGQGHRELFF